The clone carrying this TCR beta chain occurred a few times. What it binds is not known. The PCR was carried out with 60 Vbeta primers and 13 Jbeta primers. The method was immunoSEQ multiplex PCR; TCRdb's version includes in-frame clones alone and lacks a portion of them. Among fewer than 350,000 clones listed, 80% to 90% were seen once. Trimming pared 2 bases from V and 4 bases from J, leaving 15 bases between. The CDR3 extends over 15 amino acids. CDR1 and CDR2 from the germline V gene are MNHNS and SASEGT. The entry originates in a study of cytomegalovirus exposure and HLA in healthy donors. Study-wide results and caveats: The study listed about 150 cytomegalovirus-associated TCR beta chains. Follow-up analysis seemed to connect common viral pathogens with several of the most significant clusters identified.

Nominally healthy donors provided the samples, though records likely missed some immune exposures. This clonotype was obtained from a woman under 30 in good health and CMV-seronegative. Sample: PBMCs. This chain links TRBV6-1 with TRBJ2-7; tentatively, D is TRBD1 (6 bases). CDR3 in DNA: TGTGCCAGCAGTGAATTACTTGTAGGGGGATACGAGCAGTACTTC. Its translation: CASSELLVGGYEQYF.